This T cell receptor beta chain was captured by sequencing in a study of control samples from healthy donors and cancer patients (TCRdb year 2020). As to this clone: The antigen this receptor binds is unknown. No clone much larger than this one lies a single base away; base qualities are absent.

V is cut by 2 bases and J by 2 bases, and the space between the germline ends is 4 bases. Inclusive of the bounding cysteine and phenylalanine, the CDR3 is 13 residues long. Just CDR3 DNA is preserved here, 39 bases in frame from base 1. The germline V gene supplies CDR1 SNHLY and CDR2 FYNNEI. The library was prepared using the immunoSEQ multiplex PCR assay. This is the immuneACCESS table as TCRdb keeps it, with only in-frame sequences that have V and J called. A part of the clones is gone; compared with another copy, unresolved V genes explain less than half, and the rest is unexplained. This sample comprises roughly 130,000 clones, approximately 89% of them detected only once. The ten largest account for around 7.9% of the sample.

The chain uses TRBV2 and TRBJ2-1; the D gene cannot be named for sure. The sequenced sample was blood. This TCR derives from a man younger than 35 in good health. The bases read TGTGCCAGCAGTGAACGGACCTACAATGAGCAGTTCTTC. Its product reads: CASSERTYNEQFF.